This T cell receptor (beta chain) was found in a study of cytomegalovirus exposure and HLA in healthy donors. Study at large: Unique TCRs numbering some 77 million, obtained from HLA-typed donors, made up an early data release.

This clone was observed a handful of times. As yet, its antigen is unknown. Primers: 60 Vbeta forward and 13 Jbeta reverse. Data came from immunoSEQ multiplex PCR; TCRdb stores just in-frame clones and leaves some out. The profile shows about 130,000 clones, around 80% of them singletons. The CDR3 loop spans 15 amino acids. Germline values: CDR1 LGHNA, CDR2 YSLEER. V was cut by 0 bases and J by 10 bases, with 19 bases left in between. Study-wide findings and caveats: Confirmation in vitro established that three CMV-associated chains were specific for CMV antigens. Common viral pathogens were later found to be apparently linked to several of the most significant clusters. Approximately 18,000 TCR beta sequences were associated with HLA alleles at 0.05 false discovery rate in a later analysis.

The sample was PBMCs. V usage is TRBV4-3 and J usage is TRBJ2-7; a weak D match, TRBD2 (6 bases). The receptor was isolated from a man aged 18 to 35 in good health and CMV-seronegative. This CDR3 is CASSQDGKGGSRQYF. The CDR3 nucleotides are TGCGCCAGCAGCCAAGATGGAAAGGGAGGATCTCGACAGTACTTC.